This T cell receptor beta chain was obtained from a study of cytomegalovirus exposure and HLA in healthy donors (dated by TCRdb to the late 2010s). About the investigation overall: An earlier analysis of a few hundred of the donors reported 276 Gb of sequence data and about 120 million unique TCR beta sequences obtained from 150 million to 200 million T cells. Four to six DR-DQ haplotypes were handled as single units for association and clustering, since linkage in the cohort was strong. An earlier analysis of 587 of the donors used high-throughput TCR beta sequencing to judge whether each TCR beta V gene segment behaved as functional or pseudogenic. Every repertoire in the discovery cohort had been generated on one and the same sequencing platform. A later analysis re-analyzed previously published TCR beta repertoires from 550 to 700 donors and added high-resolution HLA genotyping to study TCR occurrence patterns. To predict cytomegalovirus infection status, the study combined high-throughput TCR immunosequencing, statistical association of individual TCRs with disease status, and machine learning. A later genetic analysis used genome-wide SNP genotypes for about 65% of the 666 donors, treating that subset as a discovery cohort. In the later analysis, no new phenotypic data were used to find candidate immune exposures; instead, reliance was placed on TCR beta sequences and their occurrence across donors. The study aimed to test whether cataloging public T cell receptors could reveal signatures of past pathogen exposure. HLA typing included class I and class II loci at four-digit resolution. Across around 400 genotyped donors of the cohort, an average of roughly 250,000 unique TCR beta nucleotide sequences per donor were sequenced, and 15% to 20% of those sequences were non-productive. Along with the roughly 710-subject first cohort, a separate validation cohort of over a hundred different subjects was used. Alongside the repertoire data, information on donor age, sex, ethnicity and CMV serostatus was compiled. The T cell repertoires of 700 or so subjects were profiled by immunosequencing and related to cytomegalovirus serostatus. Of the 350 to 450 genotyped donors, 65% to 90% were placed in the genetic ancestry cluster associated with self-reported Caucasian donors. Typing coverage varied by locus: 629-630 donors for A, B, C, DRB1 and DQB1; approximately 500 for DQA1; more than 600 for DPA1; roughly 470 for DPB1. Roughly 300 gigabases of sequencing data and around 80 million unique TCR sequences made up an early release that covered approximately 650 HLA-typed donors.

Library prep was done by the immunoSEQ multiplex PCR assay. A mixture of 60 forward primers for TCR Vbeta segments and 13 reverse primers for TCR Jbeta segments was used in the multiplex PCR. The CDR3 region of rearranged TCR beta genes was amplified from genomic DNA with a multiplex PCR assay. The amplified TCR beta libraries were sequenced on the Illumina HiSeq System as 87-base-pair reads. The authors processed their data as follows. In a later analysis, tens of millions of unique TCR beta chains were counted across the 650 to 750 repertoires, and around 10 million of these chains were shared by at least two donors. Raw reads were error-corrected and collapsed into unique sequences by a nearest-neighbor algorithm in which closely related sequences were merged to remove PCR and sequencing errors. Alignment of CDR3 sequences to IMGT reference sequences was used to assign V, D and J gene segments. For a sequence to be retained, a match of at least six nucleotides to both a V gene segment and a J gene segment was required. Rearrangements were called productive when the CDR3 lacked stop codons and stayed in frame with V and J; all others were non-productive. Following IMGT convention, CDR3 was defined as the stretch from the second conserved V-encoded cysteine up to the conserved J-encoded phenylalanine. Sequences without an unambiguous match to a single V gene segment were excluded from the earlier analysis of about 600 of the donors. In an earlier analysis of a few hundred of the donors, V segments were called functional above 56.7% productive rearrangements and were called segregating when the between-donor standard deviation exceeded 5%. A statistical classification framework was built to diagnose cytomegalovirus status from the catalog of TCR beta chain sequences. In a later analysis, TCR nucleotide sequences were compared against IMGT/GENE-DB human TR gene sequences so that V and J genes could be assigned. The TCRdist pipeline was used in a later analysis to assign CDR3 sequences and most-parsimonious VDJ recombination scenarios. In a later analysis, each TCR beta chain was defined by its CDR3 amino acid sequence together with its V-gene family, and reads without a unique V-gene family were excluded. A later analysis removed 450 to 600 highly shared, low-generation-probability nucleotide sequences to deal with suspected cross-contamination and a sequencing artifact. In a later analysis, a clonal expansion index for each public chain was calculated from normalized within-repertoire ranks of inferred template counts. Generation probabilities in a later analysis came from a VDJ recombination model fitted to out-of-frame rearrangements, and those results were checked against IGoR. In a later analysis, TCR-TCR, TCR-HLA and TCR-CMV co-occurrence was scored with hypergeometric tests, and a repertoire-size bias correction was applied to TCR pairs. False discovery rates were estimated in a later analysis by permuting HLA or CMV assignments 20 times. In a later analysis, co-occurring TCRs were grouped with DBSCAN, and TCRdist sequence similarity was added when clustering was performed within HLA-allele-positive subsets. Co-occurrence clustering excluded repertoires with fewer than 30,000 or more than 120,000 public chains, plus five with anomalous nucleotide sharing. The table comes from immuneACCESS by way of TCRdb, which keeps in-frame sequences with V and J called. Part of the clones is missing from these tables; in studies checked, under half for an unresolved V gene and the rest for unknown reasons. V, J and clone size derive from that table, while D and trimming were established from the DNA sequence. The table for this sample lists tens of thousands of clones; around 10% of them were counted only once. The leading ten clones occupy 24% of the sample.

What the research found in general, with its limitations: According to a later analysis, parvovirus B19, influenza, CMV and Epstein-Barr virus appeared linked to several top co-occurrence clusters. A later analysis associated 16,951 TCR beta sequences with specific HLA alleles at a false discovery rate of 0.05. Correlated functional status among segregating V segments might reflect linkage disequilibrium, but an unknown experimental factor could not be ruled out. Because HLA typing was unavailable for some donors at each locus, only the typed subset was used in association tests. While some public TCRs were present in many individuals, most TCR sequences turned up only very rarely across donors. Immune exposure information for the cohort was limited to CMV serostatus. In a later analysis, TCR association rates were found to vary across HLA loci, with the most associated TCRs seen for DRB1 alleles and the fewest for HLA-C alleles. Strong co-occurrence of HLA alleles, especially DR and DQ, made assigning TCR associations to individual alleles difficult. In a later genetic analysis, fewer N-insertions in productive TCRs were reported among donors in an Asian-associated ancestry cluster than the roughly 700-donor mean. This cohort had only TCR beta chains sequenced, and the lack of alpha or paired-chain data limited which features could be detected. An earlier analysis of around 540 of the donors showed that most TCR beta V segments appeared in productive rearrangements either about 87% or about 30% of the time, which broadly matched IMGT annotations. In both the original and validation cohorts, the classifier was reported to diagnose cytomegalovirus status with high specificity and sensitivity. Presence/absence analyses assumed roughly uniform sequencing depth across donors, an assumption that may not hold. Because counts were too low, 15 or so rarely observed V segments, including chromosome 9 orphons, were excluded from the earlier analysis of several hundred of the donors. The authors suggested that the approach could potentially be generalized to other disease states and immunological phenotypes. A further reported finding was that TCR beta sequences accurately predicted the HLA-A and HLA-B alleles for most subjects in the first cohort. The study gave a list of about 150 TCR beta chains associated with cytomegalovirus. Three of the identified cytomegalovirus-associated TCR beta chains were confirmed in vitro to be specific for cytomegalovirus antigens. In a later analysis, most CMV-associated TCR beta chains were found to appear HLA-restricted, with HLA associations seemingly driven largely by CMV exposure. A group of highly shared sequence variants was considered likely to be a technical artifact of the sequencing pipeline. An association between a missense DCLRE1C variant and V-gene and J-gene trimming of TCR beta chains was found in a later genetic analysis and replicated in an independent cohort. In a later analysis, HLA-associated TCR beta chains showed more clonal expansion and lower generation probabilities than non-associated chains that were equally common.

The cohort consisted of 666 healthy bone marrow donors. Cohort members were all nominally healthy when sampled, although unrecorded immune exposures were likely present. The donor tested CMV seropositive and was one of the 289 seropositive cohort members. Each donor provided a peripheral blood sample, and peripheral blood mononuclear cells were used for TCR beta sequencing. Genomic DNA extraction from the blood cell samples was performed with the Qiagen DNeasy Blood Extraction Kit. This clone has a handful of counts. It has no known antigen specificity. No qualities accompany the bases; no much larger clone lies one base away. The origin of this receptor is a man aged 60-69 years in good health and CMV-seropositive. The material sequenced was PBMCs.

The encoded CDR3 is CASSSATSGGYNEQFF. The sequenced DNA: TGTGCCAGCAGCTCCGCGACTAGCGGGGGGTACAATGAGCAGTTCTTC. The chain joins TRBV11-3 to TRBJ2-1; 13 bases in between match TRBD2. Trimming accounts for 4 bases at V and 4 bases at J, while the number of junction bases matched to no gene is 4. The CDR3 measures 16 amino acids from cysteine to phenylalanine. The CDR3 DNA has 48 bases and is translated from base 1. Via the germline V gene, CDR1 is SGHNT and CDR2 YENEEA. Here the CDR3 is joined to the reference TRBV11-3 and TRBJ2-1 genes, and the full variable domain is: EAGVVQSPRYKIIEKKQPVAFWCNPISGHNTLYWYLQNLGQGPELLIRYENEEAVDDSQLPKDRFSAERLKGVDSTLKIQPAELGDSAVYLCASSSATSGGYNEQFFGPGTRLTVL.